Listed below are T cell receptor beta chains from one sample, sequenced in a study of T cell responses to AZD1222 COVID-19 vaccine. TCRdb's copy holds only in-frame clones and misses some; the assay was immunoSEQ multiplex PCR. The table shows 150,000 to 200,000 clones, with around 93% occurring only once. The sample consisted of peripheral blood, taken on day 0 of AZD1222 vaccination. All receptors derive from an adult in good health. CDR3s include the opening cysteine and the closing phenylalanine or tryptophan. D genes are given only for firm matches. Clone size is given for some rows only: seen once, a few or many times, or a class if the clone is expanded.

clone_size | j_call | v_call | d_call | cdr3_nt | cdr3_aa
- | TRBJ1-2 | TRBV18 | - | TGTGCCAGCTCACCGCCGGGCGGGTATGGCTACACCTTC | CASSPPGGYGYTF
- | TRBJ2-3 | TRBV4-1 | - | TGCGCCAGCAGAACCCTCTATCGGGGCACAGATACGCAGTATTTT | CASRTLYRGTDTQYF
- | TRBJ1-5 | TRBV29-1 | - | TGCAGCGTTGGAGACAGGCGTCAGCCCCAGCATTTT | CSVGDRRQPQHF
once | TRBJ2-2 | TRBV10-3 | TRBD1 | TGTGCCATCAGTCCGGGACAGGGTCCTGTCGGGGAGCTGTTTTTT | CAISPGQGPVGELFF
once | TRBJ1-5 | TRBV2 | - | TGTGCCAGCAGTCGGGCACGGCAGCCCCAGCATTTT | CASSRARQPQHF
once | TRBJ1-6 | TRBV6-5 | - | TGTGCCAGCAGCCGACAGTTCTATAATTCACCCCTCCACTTT | CASSRQFYNSPLHF
- | TRBJ1-3 | TRBV7-2 | - | TGTGCCAGCAGGCGGACAGCTGGAAACACCATATATTTT | CASRRTAGNTIYF
once | TRBJ2-1 | TRBV7-9 | - | TGTGCCAGCAGCTCTCCGGGACGAGGGGGGAGTGAGCAGTTCTTC | CASSSPGRGGSEQFF
- | TRBJ2-6 | TRBV4-1 | TRBD1 | TGCGCCAGCAGCCAAGATTCTACAGGGGGCTTTTCTGGGGCCAACGTCCTGACTTTC | CASSQDSTGGFSGANVLTF
- | TRBJ1-6 | TRBV27 | TRBD1 | TGTGCCAGCCGGGACAGAAATAATTCACCCCTCCACTTT | CASRDRNNSPLHF
- | TRBJ1-2 | TRBV18 | TRBD1 | TGTGCCAGCTCAGCTGACAGGGATTCTAGCTATGGCTACACCTTC | CASSADRDSSYGYTF
- | TRBJ2-6 | TRBV6-5 | - | TGTGCCAGCAGTTACTTACCTCGATCTGGGGCCAACGTCCTGACTTTC | CASSYLPRSGANVLTF
- | TRBJ2-1 | TRBV4-2 | TRBD1 | TGTGCCAGCAGCCGCCGAGGGGACAGGGGGCCGGGTGAGCAGTTCTTC | CASSRRGDRGPGEQFF
- | TRBJ1-2 | TRBV3-1/TRBV3-2 | - | TGTGCCAGCAGCCCGGGGGGTTGGGACTATGGCTACACCTTC | CASSPGGWDYGYTF
once | TRBJ1-2 | TRBV4-1 | - | TGCGCCAGCAGCCTTCCCGGCGTGGGGGGCTACACCTTC | CASSLPGVGGYTF
- | TRBJ1-2 | TRBV7-2 | TRBD1 | TGTGCCAGCAGCCCCGGGACAGCCTCTGCCTATGGCTACACCTTC | CASSPGTASAYGYTF
- | TRBJ2-2 | TRBV6-5 | TRBD1 | TGTGCCAGCAGTTACGGAGACAGGGATACCGGGGAGCTGTTTTTT | CASSYGDRDTGELFF
- | TRBJ1-5 | TRBV27 | - | TGTGCCAGCAGTTTGGACGGAAGGGGCAATCAGCCCCAGCATTTT | CASSLDGRGNQPQHF
- | TRBJ1-4 | TRBV7-2 | TRBD1 | TGTGCCAGCAGCGCGACAGGGCAGGGGAGAATGAAAAAACTGTTTTTT | CASSATGQGRMKKLFF
- | TRBJ2-1 | TRBV12-3/TRBV12-4 | - | TGTGCCAGCAGTTTCCCCCCCAATGAGCAGTTCTTC | CASSFPPNEQFF
- | TRBJ2-1 | TRBV5-4 | TRBD1 | TGTGCCAGCAGCCAACCCGGGACAGGTTCCTACAATGAGCAGTTCTTC | CASSQPGTGSYNEQFF
- | TRBJ2-5 | TRBV5-1 | TRBD2 | TGCGCCAGCAGCTTGGCAAGCGGGGGGACCGAGACCCAGTACTTC | CASSLASGGTETQYF
- | TRBJ2-5 | TRBV19 | - | TGTGCCAGTAGTTTGAGTAGCGAGACCCAGTACTTC | CASSLSSETQYF
- | TRBJ2-7 | TRBV5-8 | - | TGTGCCAGCAGACTCCCCGGCTACGAGCAGTACTTC | CASRLPGYEQYF
- | TRBJ2-1 | TRBV18 | TRBD2 | TGTGCCAGCTCACCCCCTAGCGGTTCTAGCTCCTACAATGAGCAGTTCTTC | CASSPPSGSSSYNEQFF
- | TRBJ1-1 | TRBV4-2 | - | TGTGCCAGCAGCCAAGATCTGGGTGGGTGGGGGACTGAAGCTTTCTTT | CASSQDLGGWGTEAFF
- | TRBJ1-6 | TRBV30 | TRBD1 | TGTGCCTGGAACCGACAGGGCGGTGATTCACCCCTCCACTTT | CAWNRQGGDSPLHF
- | TRBJ2-4 | TRBV30 | - | TGTGCCTGGACACCGATTAAAAACATTCAGTACTTC | CAWTPIKNIQYF
- | TRBJ2-1 | TRBV28 | TRBD2 | TGTGCCAGCACCGCGGCTCTAGCGGGAGCCCACGAGCAGTTCTTC | CASTAALAGAHEQFF
- | TRBJ2-7 | TRBV6-5 | TRBD1 | TGTGCCAGGAAAATAGGACAGGGGGGCTACGAGCAGTACTTC | CARKIGQGGYEQYF
- | TRBJ2-1 | TRBV2 | - | TGTGCCAGCAGCCGGGACTCGCAGTTCTTC | CASSRDSQFF
once | TRBJ2-2 | TRBV28 | TRBD2 | TGTGCCAGCAGTTGGTACGGGAGGGCGAACACCGGGGAGCTGTTTTTT | CASSWYGRANTGELFF
- | TRBJ2-1 | TRBV18 | - | TGTGCCAGCTCACGTAGCAGGGAGGAGCAGTTCTTC | CASSRSREEQFF
- | TRBJ2-3 | TRBV7-3 | TRBD2 | TGTGCCAGCAGCTCGACTAGCGGGACGGGGTATACGCAGTATTTT | CASSSTSGTGYTQYF
- | TRBJ2-7 | TRBV6-5 | TRBD1 | TGTGCCAGCGGCCGGGACAGCTACCTATACGAGCAGTACTTC | CASGRDSYLYEQYF
- | TRBJ2-5 | TRBV5-1 | - | TGCGCCAGCAGCTCCCAAGAGACCCAGTACTTC | CASSSQETQYF
- | TRBJ1-1 | TRBV4-1 | - | TGCGCCAGCAGCTCAATAGGTCAGATGGCTTTCTTT | CASSSIGQMAFF
- | TRBJ1-2 | TRBV19 | - | TGTGCCAGTAGTATGGGGACGGACTATGGCTACACCTTC | CASSMGTDYGYTF
- | TRBJ1-2 | TRBV3-1/TRBV3-2 | - | TGTGCCAGCAGCCAAGTTGGCGGTAGGGGGAGCCTTAACTATGGCTACACCTTC | CASSQVGGRGSLNYGYTF
- | TRBJ1-2 | TRBV28 | - | TGTGCCAGCAGTTTTCCAGGGACCAACTATGGCTACACCTTC | CASSFPGTNYGYTF
- | TRBJ1-1 | TRBV6-5 | TRBD1 | TGTGCCAGCAGTCAACAGGGGAGGGCTTTCTTT | CASSQQGRAFF
- | TRBJ2-3 | TRBV18 | - | TGTGCCAGCTCACTGCACGGGAATACAGATACGCAGTATTTT | CASSLHGNTDTQYF
- | TRBJ2-3 | TRBV5-1 | TRBD1 | TGCGCCAGCAGCCTAGACAGGGGGCGTACAGATACGCAGTATTTT | CASSLDRGRTDTQYF
- | TRBJ1-2 | TRBV9 | - | TGTGCCAGCAGCGTAGACAGGTGGGGCTACACCTTC | CASSVDRWGYTF
- | TRBJ2-7 | TRBV21-1 | - | TGTGCCAGCAGCAAGGGGGGTCCCTACGAGCAGTACTTC | CASSKGGPYEQYF
- | TRBJ2-2 | TRBV4-2 | TRBD2 | TGTGCCAGCAGCCAAGAAACCGGGACTAGCGCCGGGGAGCTGTTTTTT | CASSQETGTSAGELFF
- | TRBJ1-2 | TRBV6-1 | - | TGTGCCAGCAGTGACCTGACAGGCCCTAACTATGGCTACACCTTC | CASSDLTGPNYGYTF
- | TRBJ2-7 | TRBV7-2 | TRBD1 | TGTGCCAGCGCAACGGGACAGGGGCCCATCTACGAGCAGTACTTC | CASATGQGPIYEQYF
few | TRBJ1-1 | TRBV7-8 | - | TGTGCCAGCAGCTTAGGACGGCGGAAGGCTGAAGCTTTCTTT | CASSLGRRKAEAFF
- | TRBJ1-5 | TRBV28 | TRBD1 | TGTGCCAGCAGTTTGATAGTGGGGACAGGTGGCAATCAGCCCCAGCATTTT | CASSLIVGTGGNQPQHF
- | TRBJ1-3 | TRBV11-1 | - | TGTGCCAGCAGCTCTACAGGGTCTGGAAACACCATATATTTT | CASSSTGSGNTIYF
- | TRBJ1-2 | TRBV5-1 | TRBD1 | TGCGCCAGCAGCTTGGACCGGGACAGAGGCTACACCTTC | CASSLDRDRGYTF
- | TRBJ1-1 | TRBV30 | - | TGTGCCTGGAGTGTACGTGGGACTGAAGCTTTCTTT | CAWSVRGTEAFF
once | TRBJ2-7 | TRBV2 | TRBD2 | TGTGCCACTCAAGGACGGGAGGGCTACGAGCAGTACTTC | CATQGREGYEQYF